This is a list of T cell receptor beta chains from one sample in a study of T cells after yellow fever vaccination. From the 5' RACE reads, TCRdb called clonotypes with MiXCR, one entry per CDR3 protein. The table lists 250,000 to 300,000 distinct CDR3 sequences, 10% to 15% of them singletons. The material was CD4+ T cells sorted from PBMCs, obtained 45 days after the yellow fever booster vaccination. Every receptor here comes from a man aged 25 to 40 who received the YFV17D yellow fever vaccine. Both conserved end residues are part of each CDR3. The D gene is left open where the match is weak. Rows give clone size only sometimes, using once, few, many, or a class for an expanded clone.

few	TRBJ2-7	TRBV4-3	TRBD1	TGCGCCAGCAGCCAAGAACAGGGGGAGCCTTACGAGCAGTACTTC	CASSQEQGEPYEQYF
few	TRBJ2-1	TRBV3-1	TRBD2	TGTGCCAGCAGCCACATCAGCGGGAGGGCCGACAATGAGCAGTTCTTC	CASSHISGRADNEQFF
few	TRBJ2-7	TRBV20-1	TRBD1	TGCAGTGCTAGAGATGGAAGGACAGGGGCCTCCCTCGGGAACTTC	CSARDGRTGASLGNF
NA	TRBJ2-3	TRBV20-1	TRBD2	TGCAGTGCTAGATGGTCCGGGACTAGTGTTTCTACGCAGTATTTT	CSARWSGTSVSTQYF
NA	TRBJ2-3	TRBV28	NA	TGTGCCAGCAGTTTCCAGAACAGGGAAGGGAAAACGCAGTATTTT	CASSFQNREGKTQYF
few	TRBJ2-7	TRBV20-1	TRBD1	TGCAGTGCTGGGACAGGGGGCTTTTACGAGCAGTACTTC	CSAGTGGFYEQYF
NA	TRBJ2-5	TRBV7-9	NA	TGTGCCAGCAGCTTAGAATGGGGACCCGAGACCCAGTACTTC	CASSLEWGPETQYF
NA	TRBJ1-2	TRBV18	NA	TGTGCCAGCTCACCACAAAGTGCAGGATTCCTTGGCTACACCTTC	CASSPQSAGFLGYTF
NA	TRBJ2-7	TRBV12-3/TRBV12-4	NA	TGTGCCAGCAGTTTGGAGTTGCAGGGCCGGCAGTACTTC	CASSLELQGRQYF
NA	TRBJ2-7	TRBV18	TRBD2	TGTGCCAGCTCACCAAATATACTAGCGGGAGGAAGGAAGTACGAGCAGTACTTC	CASSPNILAGGRKYEQYF
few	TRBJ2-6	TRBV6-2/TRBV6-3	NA	TGTGCCAGCACCTACTCTGGGGCCAACGTCCTGACTTTC	CASTYSGANVLTF
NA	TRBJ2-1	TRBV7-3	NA	TGTGCCAGCAGCTCTGACAGAGGCCATGAGCAGTTCTTC	CASSSDRGHEQFF
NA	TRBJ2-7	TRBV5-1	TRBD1	TGCGCCAGCAGCACGGGACAGGTGACCACCTACGAGCAGTACTTC	CASSTGQVTTYEQYF
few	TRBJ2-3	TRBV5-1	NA	TGCGCCAGCAGCTTGGGTAGCCTTTCAGATACGCAGTATTTT	CASSLGSLSDTQYF
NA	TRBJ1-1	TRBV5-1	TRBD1	TGCGCCAGCAGCAGGGAGGGACAGGGGAACACTGAAGCTTTCTTT	CASSREGQGNTEAFF